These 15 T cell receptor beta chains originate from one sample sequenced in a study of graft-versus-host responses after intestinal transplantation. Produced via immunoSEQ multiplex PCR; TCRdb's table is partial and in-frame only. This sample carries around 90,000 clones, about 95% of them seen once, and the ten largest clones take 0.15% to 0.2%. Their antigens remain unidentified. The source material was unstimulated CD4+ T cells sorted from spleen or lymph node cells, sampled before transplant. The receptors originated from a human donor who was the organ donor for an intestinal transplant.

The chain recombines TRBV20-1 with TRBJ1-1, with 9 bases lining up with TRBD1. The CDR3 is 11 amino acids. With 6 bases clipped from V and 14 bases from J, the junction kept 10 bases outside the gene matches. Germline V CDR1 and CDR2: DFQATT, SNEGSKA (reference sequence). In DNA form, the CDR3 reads TGCAGTGCCGGGACAGGGAGGACTTCATTCTTT. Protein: CSAGTGRTSFF.

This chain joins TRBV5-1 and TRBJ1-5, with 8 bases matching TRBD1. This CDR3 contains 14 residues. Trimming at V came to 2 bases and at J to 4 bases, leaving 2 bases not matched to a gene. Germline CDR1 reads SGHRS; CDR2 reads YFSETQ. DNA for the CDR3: TGCGCCAGCAGCTTACAGGGGGGGAATCAGCCCCAGCATTTT. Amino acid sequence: CASSLQGGNQPQHF.

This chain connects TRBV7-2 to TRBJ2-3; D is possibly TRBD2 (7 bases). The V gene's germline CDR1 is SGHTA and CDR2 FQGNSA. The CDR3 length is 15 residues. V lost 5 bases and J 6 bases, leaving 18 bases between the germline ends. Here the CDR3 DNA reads TGTGCCAGCAGCCTTTGGGGGGGCCCGGCCGATACGCAGTATTTT. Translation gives CASSLWGGPADTQYF. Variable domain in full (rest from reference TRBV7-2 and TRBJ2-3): GAGVSQSPSNKVTEKGKDVELRCDPISGHTALYWYRQSLGQGLEFLIYFQGNSAPDKSGLPSDRFSAERTGGSVSTLTIQRTQQEDSAVYLCASSLWGGPADTQYFGPGTRLTVL.

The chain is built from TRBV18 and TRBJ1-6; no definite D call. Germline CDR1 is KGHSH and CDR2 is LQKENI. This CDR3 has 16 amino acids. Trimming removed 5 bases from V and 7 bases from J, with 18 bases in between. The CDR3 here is CASSNPNRAVNSPLHF. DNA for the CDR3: TGTGCCAGCTCAAATCCCAATAGGGCGGTGAATTCACCCCTCCACTTT.

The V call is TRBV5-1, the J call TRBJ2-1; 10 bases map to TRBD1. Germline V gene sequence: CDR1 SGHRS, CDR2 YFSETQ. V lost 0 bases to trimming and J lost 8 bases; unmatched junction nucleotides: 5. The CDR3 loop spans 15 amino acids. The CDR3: CASSLGQGAPDEQFF. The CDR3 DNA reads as TGCGCCAGCAGCTTGGGACAGGGGGCGCCGGATGAGCAGTTCTTC. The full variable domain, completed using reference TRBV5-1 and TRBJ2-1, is KAGVTQTPRYLIKTRGQQVTLSCSPISGHRSVSWYQQTPGQGLQFLFEYFSETQRNKGNFPGRFSGRQFSNSRSEMNVSTLELGDSALYLCASSLGQGAPDEQFFGPGTRLTVL.

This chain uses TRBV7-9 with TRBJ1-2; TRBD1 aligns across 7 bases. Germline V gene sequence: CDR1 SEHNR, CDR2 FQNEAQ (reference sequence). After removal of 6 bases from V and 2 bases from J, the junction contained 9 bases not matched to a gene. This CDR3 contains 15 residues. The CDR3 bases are TGTGCCAGCAGTCGCTCTCAGGGGGAGAACTATGGCTACACCTTC. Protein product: CASSRSQGENYGYTF.

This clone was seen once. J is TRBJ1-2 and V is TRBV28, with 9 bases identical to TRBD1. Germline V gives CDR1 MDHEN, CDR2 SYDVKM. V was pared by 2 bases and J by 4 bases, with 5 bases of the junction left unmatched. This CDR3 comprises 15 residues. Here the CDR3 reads CASSLGGQGRYGYTF. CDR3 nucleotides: TGTGCCAGCAGTTTAGGGGGACAGGGCCGCTATGGCTACACCTTC.

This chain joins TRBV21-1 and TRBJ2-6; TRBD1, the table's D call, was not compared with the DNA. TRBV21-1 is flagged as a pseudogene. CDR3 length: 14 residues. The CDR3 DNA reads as TGTGCCAGCACCCAACAGGCTGGGGCCAACGTCCTGACTTTC. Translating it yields CASTQQAGANVLTF.

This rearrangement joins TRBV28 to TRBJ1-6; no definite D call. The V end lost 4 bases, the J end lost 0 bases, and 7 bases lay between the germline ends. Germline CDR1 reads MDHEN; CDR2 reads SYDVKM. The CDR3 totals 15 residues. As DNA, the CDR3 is TGTGCCAGCAGTTGGGAGAGCTCCTATAATTCACCCCTCCACTTT. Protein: CASSWESSYNSPLHF.

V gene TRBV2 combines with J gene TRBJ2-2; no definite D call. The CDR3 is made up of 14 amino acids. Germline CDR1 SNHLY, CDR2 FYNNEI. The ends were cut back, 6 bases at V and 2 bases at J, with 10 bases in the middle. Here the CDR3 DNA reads TGTGCCAGCAGAGCCTGGGATAACACCGGGGAGCTGTTTTTT. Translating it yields CASRAWDNTGELFF.

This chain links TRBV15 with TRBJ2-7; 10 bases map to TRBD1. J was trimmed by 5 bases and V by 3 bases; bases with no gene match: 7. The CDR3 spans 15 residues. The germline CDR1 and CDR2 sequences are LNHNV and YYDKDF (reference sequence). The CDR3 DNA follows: TGTGCCACCAGCAGGACCGGGACAGGGGTCGACGAGCAGTACTTC. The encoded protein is CATSRTGTGVDEQYF.

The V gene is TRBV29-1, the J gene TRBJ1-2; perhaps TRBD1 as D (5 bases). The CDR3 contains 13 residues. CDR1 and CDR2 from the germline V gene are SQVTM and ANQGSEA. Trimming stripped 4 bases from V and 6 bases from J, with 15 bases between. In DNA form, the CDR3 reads TGCAGCGTTGGAGGAACGGGGCTCGATGGCTACACCTTC. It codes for CSVGGTGLDGYTF.

CDR3 protein: CASSSKGAGYGYTF. The DNA of the CDR3 is TGTGCCAGCAGCTCGAAGGGGGCAGGATATGGCTACACCTTC. V and J are TRBV9 and TRBJ1-2; 7 bases match TRBD1. Germline CDR1 SGDLS, CDR2 YYNGEE. The CDR3 is 14 amino acids. Germline trimming cut 4 bases from V and 5 bases from J; bases unmatched to any gene: 8. Combining the CDR3 with reference TRBV9 and TRBJ1-2 gives the whole variable domain DSGVTQTPKHLITATGQRVTLRCSPRSGDLSVYWYQQSLDQGLQFLIQYYNGEERAKGNILERFSAQQFPDLHSELNLSSLELGDSALYFCASSSKGAGYGYTFGSGTRLTVV.

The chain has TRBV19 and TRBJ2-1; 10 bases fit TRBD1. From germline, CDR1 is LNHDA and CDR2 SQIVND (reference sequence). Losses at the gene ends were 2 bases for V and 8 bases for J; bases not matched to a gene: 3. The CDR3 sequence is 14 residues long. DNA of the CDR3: TGTGCCAGTAGTATACAGGACAGGGGGTATGAGCAGTTCTTC. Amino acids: CASSIQDRGYEQFF.

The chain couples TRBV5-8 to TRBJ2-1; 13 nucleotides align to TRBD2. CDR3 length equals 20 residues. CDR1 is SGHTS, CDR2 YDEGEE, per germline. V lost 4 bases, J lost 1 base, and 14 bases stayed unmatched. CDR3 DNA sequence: TGTGCCAGCAGCCTGGTTCCGACTAGCGGGGGGACCTTATCCTACAATGAGCAGTTCTTC. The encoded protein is CASSLVPTSGGTLSYNEQFF.